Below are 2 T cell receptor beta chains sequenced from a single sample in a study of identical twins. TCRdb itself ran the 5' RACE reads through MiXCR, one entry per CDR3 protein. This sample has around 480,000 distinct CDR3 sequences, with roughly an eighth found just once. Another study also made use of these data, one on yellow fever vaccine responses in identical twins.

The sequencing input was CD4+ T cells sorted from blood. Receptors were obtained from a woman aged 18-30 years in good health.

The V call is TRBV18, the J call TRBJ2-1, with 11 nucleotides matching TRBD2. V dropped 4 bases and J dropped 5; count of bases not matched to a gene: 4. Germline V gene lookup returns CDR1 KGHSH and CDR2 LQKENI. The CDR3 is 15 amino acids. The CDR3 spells CASSRTSGSDNEQFF. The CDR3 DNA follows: TGTGCCAGCTCACGTACTAGCGGGAGTGACAATGAGCAGTTCTTC.

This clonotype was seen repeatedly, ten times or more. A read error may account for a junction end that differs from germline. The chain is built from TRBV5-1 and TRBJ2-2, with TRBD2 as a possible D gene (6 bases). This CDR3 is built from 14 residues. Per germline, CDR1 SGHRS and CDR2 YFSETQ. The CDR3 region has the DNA TGTGCCAGCAGCCGGGGGTTGGACACCGGGGAGCTGTTTTTT. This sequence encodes CASSRGLDTGELFF.